These T cell receptor beta chains were read from a single sample in a study of shared clonotypes between healthy human individuals. The repertoire was sequenced with immunoSEQ multiplex PCR; TCRdb's copy has only in-frame clones and lacks some. The table includes 2.5 million or so clones, about 92% detected once. The sequenced sample consisted of naive CD4+ T cells sorted from blood. The receptors come from a young man in good health. Both conserved end residues are part of each CDR3. A D gene is named only where the DNA matches it firmly. Clone sizes are given selectively: once, few, many, or a class where the clone is expanded.

V gene: TRBV5-1
D gene: TRBD2
J gene: TRBJ2-5
clone size: .
CDR3 DNA: TGCGCCAGCAGCTTGCTACTAGCGGGAGGGCCGGAGGGTGAGACCCAGTACTTC
CDR3 protein: CASSLLLAGGPEGETQYF

V gene: TRBV5-1
D gene: .
J gene: TRBJ2-7
clone size: .
CDR3 DNA: TGCGCCAGCAGCTTGGCCTCGACAGTCTACGAGCAGTACTTC
CDR3 protein: CASSLASTVYEQYF

V gene: TRBV5-1
D gene: .
J gene: TRBJ2-6
clone size: .
CDR3 DNA: TGCGCCAGCAGCCCCGGCACCTCTGGGGCCAACGTCCTGACTTTC
CDR3 protein: CASSPGTSGANVLTF

V gene: TRBV30
D gene: TRBD1
J gene: TRBJ2-7
clone size: few
CDR3 DNA: TGTGCCTGGAGTCGTGGACAGGGGCTCGAGCAGTACTTC
CDR3 protein: CAWSRGQGLEQYF

V gene: TRBV7-3
D gene: .
J gene: TRBJ2-3
clone size: .
CDR3 DNA: TGTGCCAGCAGCTTTACTAGCTCGTTCCAAGATACGCAGTATTTT
CDR3 protein: CASSFTSSFQDTQYF

V gene: TRBV11-3
D gene: .
J gene: TRBJ2-1
clone size: .
CDR3 DNA: TGTGCCAGCAGCTTAAATCGAAATGAGCAGTTCTTC
CDR3 protein: CASSLNRNEQFF

V gene: TRBV20-1
D gene: .
J gene: TRBJ2-1
clone size: .
CDR3 DNA: TGCAGTGCTAGAGCGGCAAATGAGCAGTTCTTC
CDR3 protein: CSARAANEQFF

V gene: TRBV6-5
D gene: TRBD2
J gene: TRBJ2-3
clone size: .
CDR3 DNA: TGTGCCAGCAGTTACCTAGGCGGGAGTTATTTT
CDR3 protein: CASSYLGGSYF

V gene: TRBV2
D gene: .
J gene: TRBJ2-7
clone size: .
CDR3 DNA: TGTGCCTCAGCACTCTACGAGCAGTACTTC
CDR3 protein: CASALYEQYF

V gene: TRBV6-5
D gene: TRBD1
J gene: TRBJ2-7
clone size: .
CDR3 DNA: TGTGCCAGCAGGCTGGACAGGGTGAAGAACGAGCAGTACTTC
CDR3 protein: CASRLDRVKNEQYF

V gene: TRBV10-2
D gene: .
J gene: TRBJ2-1
clone size: .
CDR3 DNA: TGCGCCAGCAGTGAGAGTTACTCCTACAATGAGCAGTTCTTC
CDR3 protein: CASSESYSYNEQFF

V gene: TRBV6-5
D gene: .
J gene: TRBJ1-2
clone size: .
CDR3 DNA: TGTGCCAGCAGTTACGGTAATCTAATTGATGGCTACACCTTC
CDR3 protein: CASSYGNLIDGYTF

V gene: TRBV9
D gene: .
J gene: TRBJ1-1
clone size: few
CDR3 DNA: TGTGCCAGCAGCGGTCAGGGTTATGAAGCTTTCTTT
CDR3 protein: CASSGQGYEAFF

V gene: TRBV19
D gene: .
J gene: TRBJ2-7
clone size: once
CDR3 DNA: TGTGCCAGTAGTATAGGGCCAGGAAGCTCCTACGAGCAGTACTTC
CDR3 protein: CASSIGPGSSYEQYF

V gene: TRBV9
D gene: .
J gene: TRBJ2-5
clone size: .
CDR3 DNA: TGTGCCAGCAGCGTAGTATCCGGGGAGTACTTC
CDR3 protein: CASSVVSGEYF

V gene: TRBV28
D gene: TRBD1
J gene: TRBJ2-1
clone size: .
CDR3 DNA: TGTGCCAGCAGTCGAGGGCCGGGACAGAAGTTCTTC
CDR3 protein: CASSRGPGQKFF

V gene: TRBV5-5
D gene: .
J gene: TRBJ1-4
clone size: .
CDR3 DNA: TGTGCCAGCGGGCTTGAACGGGGCCAACAAGAGGGTGAAAAACTGTTTTTT
CDR3 protein: CASGLERGQQEGEKLFF

V gene: TRBV11-2
D gene: .
J gene: TRBJ2-7
clone size: .
CDR3 DNA: TGTGCCAGCAGCTTTACCTACGAGCAGTACTTC
CDR3 protein: CASSFTYEQYF

V gene: TRBV18
D gene: .
J gene: TRBJ2-1
clone size: .
CDR3 DNA: TGTGCCAGCTCACCAAGGGGCGATGAGCAGTTCTTC
CDR3 protein: CASSPRGDEQFF

V gene: TRBV9
D gene: TRBD1
J gene: TRBJ1-6
clone size: .
CDR3 DNA: TGTGCCAGCACCCGAAGCGGGACAGACAATTCACCCCTCCACTTT
CDR3 protein: CASTRSGTDNSPLHF

V gene: TRBV28
D gene: .
J gene: TRBJ2-7
clone size: .
CDR3 DNA: TGTGCCTCCCAGGAACACCCCTACGAGCAGTACTTC
CDR3 protein: CASQEHPYEQYF

V gene: TRBV9
D gene: .
J gene: TRBJ2-1
clone size: .
CDR3 DNA: TGTGCCAGCAGCGTTGGGGTTGGTGAGCAGTTCTTC
CDR3 protein: CASSVGVGEQFF

V gene: TRBV28
D gene: .
J gene: TRBJ1-3
clone size: .
CDR3 DNA: TGTGCCAGCAGCGAACCTAGAGGGTCTGGAAACACCATATATTTT
CDR3 protein: CASSEPRGSGNTIYF

V gene: TRBV7-2
D gene: .
J gene: TRBJ1-3
clone size: .
CDR3 DNA: TGTGCCAGCAGCCGGGACCATTCTGGAAACACCATATATTTT
CDR3 protein: CASSRDHSGNTIYF

V gene: TRBV5-4
D gene: .
J gene: TRBJ1-6
clone size: .
CDR3 DNA: TGTGCCAGCAGCTTGGGTACGACGGGATCACCCCTCCACTTT
CDR3 protein: CASSLGTTGSPLHF

V gene: TRBV15
D gene: .
J gene: TRBJ2-7
clone size: .
CDR3 DNA: TGTGCCACCAGCAGTAGACCGGGACGTGGCTCCTACGAGCAGTACTTC
CDR3 protein: CATSSRPGRGSYEQYF

V gene: TRBV2
D gene: TRBD2
J gene: TRBJ2-5
clone size: once
CDR3 DNA: TGTGCCAGCAGTGAAATAGCGGGGGGGGAGACCCAGTACTTC
CDR3 protein: CASSEIAGGETQYF

V gene: TRBV19
D gene: .
J gene: TRBJ2-7
clone size: .
CDR3 DNA: TGTGCCAGTAGTATGAGCGTGGGCTACGAGCAGTACTTC
CDR3 protein: CASSMSVGYEQYF

V gene: TRBV28
D gene: .
J gene: TRBJ1-5
clone size: .
CDR3 DNA: TGTGCCAGCAGTTTCCTCCCCGATCAGCCCCAGCATTTT
CDR3 protein: CASSFLPDQPQHF

V gene: TRBV30
D gene: TRBD2
J gene: TRBJ2-5
clone size: .
CDR3 DNA: TGTGCCTGGACCCCGAGGAGACTAGCGGGGGGCCAAGAGACCCAGTACTTC
CDR3 protein: CAWTPRRLAGGQETQYF

V gene: TRBV30
D gene: TRBD1
J gene: TRBJ2-7
clone size: .
CDR3 DNA: TGTGCCTGGAGTTACGGACAGGGTAAGACCTACGAGCAGTACTTC
CDR3 protein: CAWSYGQGKTYEQYF

V gene: TRBV19
D gene: .
J gene: TRBJ1-1
clone size: .
CDR3 DNA: TGTGCCAGTAGTATAGTTGCGGACAAGGCTGAAGCTTTCTTT
CDR3 protein: CASSIVADKAEAFF

V gene: TRBV6-1
D gene: .
J gene: TRBJ1-5
clone size: .
CDR3 DNA: TGTGCCAGCAGTGAAGGTTTTCAGCCCCAGCATTTT
CDR3 protein: CASSEGFQPQHF

V gene: TRBV30
D gene: TRBD2
J gene: TRBJ2-1
clone size: once
CDR3 DNA: TGTGCCTGGAGTGTAGTAGCGGGAGGGCCCCATGAGCAGTTCTTC
CDR3 protein: CAWSVVAGGPHEQFF

V gene: TRBV28
D gene: .
J gene: TRBJ1-1
clone size: .
CDR3 DNA: TGTGCCAGCAGGACACTCCCCATGAACACTGAAGCTTTCTTT
CDR3 protein: CASRTLPMNTEAFF

V gene: TRBV7-9
D gene: .
J gene: TRBJ1-1
clone size: .
CDR3 DNA: TGTGCCAGCAGCTTACGGACATTGAACACTGAGGCTTTCTTT
CDR3 protein: CASSLRTLNTEAFF

V gene: TRBV6-6
D gene: TRBD1
J gene: TRBJ2-7
clone size: .
CDR3 DNA: TGTGCCAGCAGACAAGGACAGGGTCAGTACGAGCAGTACTTC
CDR3 protein: CASRQGQGQYEQYF

V gene: TRBV6-1
D gene: .
J gene: TRBJ1-2
clone size: .
CDR3 DNA: TGTGCCAGCAGTGAAATAGGTGGCTATGGCTACACCTTC
CDR3 protein: CASSEIGGYGYTF

V gene: TRBV5-1
D gene: .
J gene: TRBJ2-7
clone size: .
CDR3 DNA: TGCGCCAGCAGCTTTATCACTGGCGGGGAATACGAGCAGTACTTC
CDR3 protein: CASSFITGGEYEQYF

V gene: TRBV2
D gene: TRBD1
J gene: TRBJ2-5
clone size: .
CDR3 DNA: TGTGCCAGCAGAGCTCAGGGGGCTGGGGAGACCCAGTACTTC
CDR3 protein: CASRAQGAGETQYF

V gene: TRBV27
D gene: .
J gene: TRBJ2-6
clone size: .
CDR3 DNA: TGTGCCAGCAGTTTTGGCTTCCCCCTCTCTGGGGCCAACGTCCTGACTTTC
CDR3 protein: CASSFGFPLSGANVLTF

V gene: TRBV9
D gene: TRBD2
J gene: TRBJ2-4
clone size: .
CDR3 DNA: TGTGCCAGCAGCCCTCGGGGAGGGGTTTCAAACATTCAGTACTTC
CDR3 protein: CASSPRGGVSNIQYF

V gene: TRBV10-3
D gene: .
J gene: TRBJ1-2
clone size: .
CDR3 DNA: TGTGCCATCAGTGAAACAGGGAACTATGGCTACACCTTC
CDR3 protein: CAISETGNYGYTF

V gene: TRBV6-1
D gene: .
J gene: TRBJ2-5
clone size: .
CDR3 DNA: TGTGCCAGCAGTGAAATAGTTAGTCGAACGACCCAGTACTTC
CDR3 protein: CASSEIVSRTTQYF

V gene: TRBV10-2
D gene: .
J gene: TRBJ2-1
clone size: .
CDR3 DNA: TGCGCCAGCAGTGAGTCAAGGGTCACCTACAATGAGCAGTTCTTC
CDR3 protein: CASSESRVTYNEQFF

V gene: TRBV7-2
D gene: .
J gene: TRBJ2-1
clone size: once
CDR3 DNA: TGTGCCAGCAGCACCGGGACGGCCTACAATGAGCAGTTCTTC
CDR3 protein: CASSTGTAYNEQFF